The entry below gives a single TCR beta chain sequence along with its context. Antigen unknown. The time point: healthy volunteer bleed at 2 weeks. Blood, whole and unfractionated, served as the source for total RNA extraction. The data were obtained in a study of human T cells and chemical hapten exposure. Background on the study: There were per-sample TCR yield variations, arising mainly from small pooled library volume differences. The study's findings and limits: Sensitizing to DPC left TCRs with a frequency above 1 in 1000 unaltered.

The library gave individual cDNA molecules unique molecular identifiers. Methods used by the authors: A typical sample had some 96,000 TCRs, with about 20,000 to 690,600 overall. MiXCR was run by TCRdb on the RACE reads, yielding one entry per CDR3 protein. V and J calls and clone size were set by TCRdb, not the authors. The sample has around 130,000 distinct CDR3 sequences, more than 7.5% seen once. Trimming took off 1 base at V and 3 bases at J, with 9 bases between the two ends. This CDR3 contains 14 residues. The chain employs TRBV12-3 or TRBV12-4 and TRBJ1-1; possible D gene TRBD1, 5 bases. Sequenced input: whole blood. The receptor's source is a male donor in good health. Some clones in this sample may be carry-over from other donors' samples. The DNA of the CDR3 is TGTGCCAGCAGTTTAGGGCAGGGTCACACTGAAGCTTTCTTT. It specifies CASSLGQGHTEAFF.